Presented here are 15 T cell receptor beta chains from one specimen sequenced in a study of blood T cell repertoires in COVID-19. Libraries were prepared by immunoSEQ multiplex PCR; TCRdb keeps only in-frame clonotypes and omits some of them. The sample carries 200,000 to 300,000 clones, roughly 79% recorded once. Source material: peripheral blood. Every receptor here comes from a woman aged 80 or older with COVID-19, enrolled during active disease.

The chain links TRBV7-3 to TRBJ1-2, with 8 bases aligning to TRBD1. The CDR3 has 14 amino acids. Germline CDR1 reads SGHTA; CDR2 reads FQGTGA. Trimming at V came to 5 bases and at J to 4 bases, leaving 6 bases not matched to a gene. The CDR3 region has the DNA TGTGCCAGCAGCGACTCGACAGGGGCCTATGGCTACACCTTC. It yields the protein CASSDSTGAYGYTF.

This clone was detected only a few times. This chain joins TRBV5-4 and TRBJ1-2; TRBD1 is a possible D gene (6 bases). V lost 3 bases to trimming and J lost 6 bases, with 18 bases between them. The CDR3 covers 15 residues. Germline values: CDR1 SGHNT, CDR2 YYREEE (reference sequence). CDR3 nucleotides: TGTGCCAGCAGCTCGAATCAGGGGCGGGTGGATGGCTACACCTTC. Translation gives CASSSNQGRVDGYTF.

This clone has more than one count but fewer than ten. This sequence joins TRBV7-3 and TRBJ2-2, with 11 bases lining up with TRBD2. The CDR3 runs 15 residues. The germline CDR1 and CDR2 sequences are SGHTA and FQGTGA. With V trimmed by 2 bases and J by 6 bases, 2 bases remained unmatched. The DNA of the CDR3 is TGTGCCAGCAGCTTACTAGCGGGGGGCTCCGGGGAGCTGTTTTTT. Translated, it gives CASSLLAGGSGELFF. Filled out from reference TRBV7-3 and TRBJ2-2, the complete variable domain reads GAGVSQTPSNKVTEKGKYVELRCDPISGHTALYWYRQSLGQGPEFLIYFQGTGAADDSGLPNDRFFAVRPEGSVSTLKIQRTERGDSAVYLCASSLLAGGSGELFFGEGSRLTVL.

The chain uses TRBV6-1 and TRBJ1-1; D not resolved. Trimming cost V 3 bases and J 4 bases, with 6 bases left between them. Germline V gene lookup returns CDR1 MNHNS and CDR2 SASEGT. This CDR3 has 12 residues. CDR3 protein: CASSDSRTEAFF. CDR3 nucleotide sequence: TGTGCCAGCAGTGATAGCCGCACTGAAGCTTTCTTT.

This clone was detected only once. The CDR3, as DNA: TGTGCCACCAGTGATGGGGCGGCAGATACGCAGTATTTT. Amino acid sequence: CATSDGAADTQYF. V gene TRBV24-1 combines with J gene TRBJ2-3; maybe TRBD1 (5 bases). Trimming stripped 3 bases from V and 4 bases from J, with 7 bases between. Per germline, CDR1 KGHDR and CDR2 SFDVKD. The length of the CDR3 is 13 residues.

This clone has only a few counts. This rearrangement joins TRBV5-1 to TRBJ2-5, with D tentatively TRBD2 (6 bases). There are 15 residues in the CDR3. Germline V CDR1 and CDR2: SGHRS, YFSETQ. V lost 4 bases to trimming and J lost 5 bases, with 18 bases between them. This chain's CDR3 is CASSPGGQGWETQYF. The CDR3 bases are TGCGCCAGCAGCCCCGGAGGGCAGGGCTGGGAGACCCAGTACTTC. The variable domain in full, completed from reference TRBV5-1 and TRBJ2-5, reads KAGVTQTPRYLIKTRGQQVTLSCSPISGHRSVSWYQQTPGQGLQFLFEYFSETQRNKGNFPGRFSGRQFSNSRSEMNVSTLELGDSALYLCASSPGGQGWETQYFGPGTRLLVL.

The CDR3 reads CASSFNRDRGQPQHF. The CDR3 nucleotides read TGTGCCAGCAGTTTCAATCGGGACAGGGGACAGCCCCAGCATTTT. The chain employs TRBV27 and TRBJ1-5, with 10 bases fitting TRBD1. Germline loops: CDR1 MNHEY, CDR2 SMNVEV (reference sequence). The V and J ends lost 3 bases and 7 bases, in that order; junction bases with no gene match: 6. The CDR3 is 15 residues long.

The chain recombines TRBV19 with TRBJ2-1; TRBD2 might be the D (7 bases). The length of the CDR3 is 16 residues. Per germline, CDR1 LNHDA and CDR2 SQIVND (reference sequence). Trimming stripped 5 bases from V and 1 base from J, with 15 bases between. CDR3 sequence (DNA): TGTGCCAGTAGTGCCCGAAGGGGGGGGTCCTACAATGAGCAGTTCTTC. Its protein product is CASSARRGGSYNEQFF.

This clone occurred a few times. J is TRBJ1-2 and V is TRBV4-1; 9 nucleotides match TRBD1. This CDR3 is built from 16 residues. Germline CDR1 is MGHRA and CDR2 is YSYEKL. J lost 4 bases, V lost 1 base, and 7 bases had no gene match. This CDR3 reads CASSQGTGTGTYGYTF. The DNA of the CDR3 is TGCGCCAGCAGCCAAGGCACCGGGACAGGGACCTATGGCTACACCTTC.

The J gene is TRBJ2-2, the V gene TRBV7-2; 7 nucleotides agree with TRBD1. The germline gives CDR1 SGHTA, CDR2 FQGNSA. The V gene end was trimmed by 1 base and the J gene end by 4 bases; junction bases not matched to a gene: 3. The CDR3 covers 15 residues. The CDR3 DNA is TGTGCCAGCAGCTTAGTCGGACAGGCCACCGGGGAGCTGTTTTTT. This translates into CASSLVGQATGELFF.

V usage is TRBV7-2 and J usage is TRBJ1-2, with 9 bases lining up with TRBD1. Germline-derived CDR1 and CDR2 are SGHTA and FQGNSA. Trimming cost V 1 base and J 7 bases; bases outside gene matches: 10. The CDR3 has 16 residues. CDR3 coding DNA: TGTGCCAGCAGCTTAGGGGGACAGGGTGGGGCGGGTGGCTACACCTTC. Translating it yields CASSLGGQGGAGGYTF.

The V call is TRBV5-1, the J call TRBJ1-4, with 8 bases fitting TRBD1. V lost 3 bases, J lost 3 bases, and 4 bases stayed unmatched. Germline-derived CDR1 and CDR2 are SGHRS and YFSETQ. The CDR3 sequence is 15 residues long. CDR3 protein: CASSWNRGANEKLFF. In DNA, the CDR3 is TGCGCCAGCAGCTGGAACAGGGGGGCTAATGAAAAACTGTTTTTT.

The genes are TRBV30 and TRBJ1-5; TRBD1 agrees at 7 bases. In germline, CDR1 is GTSNPN, CDR2 SVGIG (reference sequence). The CDR3 spans 15 residues. V lost 0 bases to trimming and J lost 6 bases; unmatched junction nucleotides: 8. In nucleotides, the CDR3 is TGTGCCTGGAGTGTTCAGGGCAGGGGGGTTCAGCCCCAGCATTTT. Translated, it gives CAWSVQGRGVQPQHF.

The V and J genes are TRBV6-6 and TRBJ1-1; D is uncertain. The CDR3 totals 13 residues. V dropped 0 bases and J dropped 11 bases, with 13 bases sitting between them. CDR1 is MNHNY and CDR2 is SVGAGI in the germline V gene (reference sequence). The CDR3 nucleotides read TGTGCCAGCAGTTACTCCTCGGGGAGTCCGGCTTTCTTT. Its protein is CASSYSSGSPAFF.

This clone was seen a single time. The gene calls are TRBV7-9 and TRBJ2-2; TRBD1 might be the D (6 bases). CDR3 length equals 15 residues. Deletions cut 5 bases from V and 0 bases from J, with 10 bases between. Germline values: CDR1 SEHNR, CDR2 FQNEAQ (reference sequence). The CDR3 DNA is TGTGCCAGCAGCCCGAGGACAGCGAACACCGGGGAGCTGTTTTTT. It specifies CASSPRTANTGELFF. Looking up the rest from reference TRBV7-9 and TRBJ2-2 gives the full variable domain: DTGVSQNPRHKITKRGQNVTFRCDPISEHNRLYWYRQTLGQGPEFLTYFQNEAQLEKSRLLSDRFSAERPKGSFSTLEIQRTEQGDSAMYLCASSPRTANTGELFFGEGSRLTVL.